Presented here are 22 T cell receptor beta chains from one specimen sequenced in a study of blood T cell repertoires in COVID-19. Repertoires were generated with immunoSEQ multiplex PCR, while TCRdb's copy carries only in-frame clones and drops some. The data contain fewer than 300,000 clones, approximately 84% of them singletons. Input material: peripheral blood. These receptors came from a human donor with COVID-19, enrolled during active disease. The donor label of this sample is uncertain.

The chain uses TRBV7-8 and TRBJ1-2; the D gene is possibly TRBD1 (6 bases). V was cut by 7 bases and J by 8 bases, with 14 bases left in between. From germline, CDR1 is SGHVS and CDR2 FQNEAQ. The CDR3 spans 12 residues. The DNA of the CDR3 is TGTGCCAGCAATGACAGGCTTGGCGGCTACACCTTC. Its translation is CASNDRLGGYTF.

V gene TRBV18 combines with J gene TRBJ2-5; tentative D call: TRBD2 (6 bases). Trimming removed 3 bases from V and 5 bases from J, with 10 bases in between. The CDR3 spans 13 residues. CDR1 is KGHSH, CDR2 LQKENI, per germline. DNA of the CDR3: TGTGCCAGCTCACCGCCGGCGGGGGAGACCCAGTACTTC. This codes for CASSPPAGETQYF.

This chain links TRBV6-5 with TRBJ1-2; 7 bases are shared with TRBD1. The V segment lost 1 base and the J segment 7 bases; nucleotides outside the gene matches: 12. This CDR3 is built from 16 residues. In germline, CDR1 is MNHEY, CDR2 SVGAGI. The CDR3: CASSYLGGSLAGGYTF. The CDR3 region has the DNA TGTGCCAGCAGTTACTTAGGGGGCAGCCTTGCTGGTGGCTACACCTTC.

The chain carries TRBV29-1 and TRBJ2-1; 10 bases match TRBD1. V was pared by 1 base and J by 6 bases, with 3 bases of the junction left unmatched. Germline V CDR1 and CDR2: SQVTM, ANQGSEA. The CDR3 consists of 14 residues. CDR3: CSVEVGTGVNEQFF. In nucleotides, the CDR3 is TGCAGCGTTGAAGTCGGGACAGGGGTCAATGAGCAGTTCTTC.

This chain joins TRBV7-6 and TRBJ1-3; 7 nucleotides match TRBD1. CDR3 length: 16 amino acids. Germline CDR1 SGHVS, CDR2 FNYEAQ. The ends lost 2 bases at V and 0 bases at J; junction bases unmatched: 4. DNA for the CDR3: TGTGCCAGCAGCTTAAGACAGGGCGGCTCTGGAAACACCATATATTTT. Translated, it gives CASSLRQGGSGNTIYF.

The chain combines TRBV19 with TRBJ2-1; 8 nucleotides align to TRBD2. Germline V gene lookup returns CDR1 LNHDA and CDR2 SQIVND (reference sequence). The CDR3 is made up of 14 amino acids. V lost 5 bases, J lost 8 bases, and 8 bases stayed unmatched. The CDR3 spells CASSGTRGDDEQFF. CDR3 sequence (DNA): TGTGCCAGTAGTGGGACTAGGGGGGACGATGAGCAGTTCTTC.

J is TRBJ2-1 and V is TRBV5-1, with 15 bases aligning to TRBD2. The J segment lost 9 bases and the V segment lost 7 bases, leaving 5 bases of the junction unmatched. The CDR3 is made up of 14 amino acids. Germline V lookup: CDR1 SGHRS, CDR2 YFSETQ. CDR3 protein: CASGTSGRSGEQFF. DNA for the CDR3: TGCGCCAGCGGGACTAGCGGGAGGTCGGGTGAGCAGTTCTTC.

The chain employs TRBV29-1 and TRBJ2-7, with TRBD2 identical over 8 bases. This CDR3 contains 13 residues. Germline loops: CDR1 SQVTM, CDR2 ANQGSEA. J gave up 0 bases and V 4 bases, and 2 bases lay outside the gene matches. The CDR3 DNA reads as TGCAGCGTTGCAGCGGGAGACTCCTACGAGCAGTACTTC. Its protein is CSVAAGDSYEQYF.

The chain links TRBV5-1 to TRBJ2-7, with D possibly TRBD2 on 7 matching bases. V lost 0 bases, J lost 2 bases, and 18 bases lay in between. There are 17 residues in the CDR3. Germline CDR1 is SGHRS and CDR2 is YFSETQ. CDR3 sequence: CASSLAGGPVSAYEQYF. CDR3 in DNA: TGCGCCAGCAGCTTGGCCGGGGGGCCCGTCTCAGCCTACGAGCAGTACTTC.

This chain connects TRBV7-9 to TRBJ2-5, with 11 bases matching TRBD1. The V and J ends lost 5 bases and 7 bases, in that order; junction bases with no gene match: 6. This CDR3 has 14 amino acids. Germline V gives CDR1 SEHNR, CDR2 FQNEAQ (reference sequence). The CDR3 DNA follows: TGTGCCAGCAGCCCGGGACAGGGGGGAGGGACCCAGTACTTC. This gives the protein CASSPGQGGGTQYF.

The rearrangement uses TRBV4-1 and TRBJ2-1; 14 bases are a match to TRBD2. This CDR3 has 21 residues. J gave up 2 bases and V 3 bases, and 15 bases lay outside the gene matches. Germline CDR1 reads MGHRA; CDR2 reads YSYEKL. The DNA of the CDR3 is TGCGCCAGCAGCCATAGATCCGGACTAGCGGGAGGCCAGAGTCCCTACAATGAGCAGTTCTTC. Translating gives CASSHRSGLAGGQSPYNEQFF.

In its sample, this clone was seen once. The genes are TRBV19 and TRBJ2-2; no clear D gene. Germline CDR1 and CDR2: LNHDA and SQIVND (reference sequence). The CDR3 extends over 15 amino acids. V was clipped by 7 bases and J by 2 bases, with 14 bases between them. CDR3: CASKSRMANTGELFF. The CDR3 DNA sequence: TGTGCCAGTAAATCCCGCATGGCTAACACCGGGGAGCTGTTTTTT.

This clone was seen once. The chain joins TRBV27 to TRBJ2-3; TRBD1 agrees at 12 bases. CDR1 and CDR2 (germline): MNHEY, SMNVEV (reference sequence). CDR3 length: 17 residues. The J segment lost 5 bases and the V segment lost 0 bases, leaving 6 bases of the junction unmatched. Here the CDR3 reads CASSLSSGTGGIDTQYF. The DNA of the CDR3 is TGTGCCAGCAGTTTATCTTCCGGGACAGGGGGCATAGATACGCAGTATTTT.

This chain joins TRBV5-6 and TRBJ2-1, with no clear D. Trimming removed 7 bases from V and 0 bases from J, with 17 bases in between. The germline V gene encodes CDR1 SGHDT and CDR2 YYEEEE. The CDR3 consists of 16 residues. The CDR3 sequence: CASFFNGWSSYNEQFF. For the CDR3, the DNA is TGTGCCAGCTTTTTCAACGGGTGGAGCTCCTACAATGAGCAGTTCTTC.

J is TRBJ1-5 and V is TRBV19, with D perhaps matching TRBD1 (5 bases). The germline CDR1 and CDR2 sequences are LNHDA and SQIVND (reference sequence). The length of the CDR3 is 14 residues. V shed 3 bases and J shed 6 bases, with 12 bases lying between them. CDR3 amino acids: CASSITGETQPQHF. The DNA for the CDR3 is TGTGCCAGTAGTATTACGGGGGAAACTCAGCCCCAGCATTTT.

The rearrangement joins TRBV7-2 to TRBJ1-1; possible D gene TRBD1, 6 bases. The CDR3 totals 15 residues. Germline CDR1 and CDR2: SGHTA and FQGNSA. Trimming left V 5 bases short and J 5 bases short, with 18 bases between. For the CDR3, the DNA is TGTGCCAGCAGCCCCCGAGGGCAGGGGATAACTGAAGCTTTCTTT. This encodes CASSPRGQGITEAFF.

CDR3 sequence: CASSLDSGWDQPQHF. CDR3 bases: TGTGCCAGCAGCTTAGACAGTGGGTGGGATCAGCCCCAGCATTTT. This chain links TRBV7-2 with TRBJ1-5; the D is unclear. With 1 base removed from V and 5 bases from J, the gap between germline ends came to 12 bases. Germline V CDR1 and CDR2: SGHTA, FQGNSA. CDR3 size: 15 residues.

The gene calls are TRBV6-5 and TRBJ1-2, with D unresolved. Looked up from germline, CDR1 is MNHEY and CDR2 is SVGAGI. The V gene lost 5 bases and the J gene lost 7 bases, with 11 bases spanning the gap. The CDR3 sequence is 12 residues long. This chain's CDR3 is CASSTGRSGYTF. DNA of the CDR3: TGTGCCAGCAGTACCGGGAGAAGTGGCTACACCTTC.

This sequence joins TRBV9 and TRBJ1-2; D may be TRBD1 (5 bases). Germline V gene lookup returns CDR1 SGDLS and CDR2 YYNGEE. This CDR3 has 13 amino acids. Trimming pared 0 bases from V and 7 bases from J, leaving 10 bases between. Here the CDR3 reads CASSVDRRGGYTF. The CDR3 nucleotides are TGTGCCAGCAGCGTAGACAGGAGGGGTGGCTACACCTTC.

This clone has a handful of counts. The genes are TRBV9 and TRBJ1-6; TRBD1 matches 7 bases. From germline, CDR1 is SGDLS and CDR2 YYNGEE. The trim removed 3 bases at V and 7 bases at J, leaving 7 bases unmatched. The CDR3 is 15 amino acids. The CDR3 here is CASSGTGTENSPLHF. DNA of the CDR3: TGTGCCAGCAGCGGTACCGGGACAGAGAATTCACCCCTCCACTTT. Full variable domain (missing parts from reference TRBV9 and TRBJ1-6): DSGVTQTPKHLITATGQRVTLRCSPRSGDLSVYWYQQSLDQGLQFLIQYYNGEERAKGNILERFSAQQFPDLHSELNLSSLELGDSALYFCASSGTGTENSPLHFGNGTRLTVT.

This clone was recorded only once. The rearrangement uses TRBV6-6 and TRBJ2-7, with D maybe TRBD1 (6 bases). The germline V gene has CDR1 MNHNY and CDR2 SVGAGI (reference sequence). V was trimmed by 6 bases and J by 1 base, leaving 13 bases between them. CDR3 size: 14 residues. CDR3 sequence (DNA): TGTGCCAGCAGGGATACAGGGATGTCCTACGAGCAGTACTTC. As protein: CASRDTGMSYEQYF.

This clone was counted between two and nine times. The chain joins TRBV11-3 to TRBJ2-5; 16 nucleotides align to TRBD2. Germline loops: CDR1 SGHNT, CDR2 YENEEA. Unmatched junction bases numbered 9, after V lost 6 bases and J lost 5 bases. CDR3 length equals 17 residues. CDR3 sequence (DNA): TGTGCCAGCAGTTCCGGGACTAGCGGGAGGGCGGGGGAGACCCAGTACTTC. Its protein product is CASSSGTSGRAGETQYF.